This T cell receptor (beta chain) derives from a study of brain T cells in children with intractable seizures. Findings of the study overall: Pre- and post-surgery blood differed in depth, so pre-surgery absences may be undersampling. Patients' HCMV serostatus was unknown; virus specificity rests on CDR3 similarity alone.

V lost 5 bases and J lost 2; bases outside the gene matches: 16. This CDR3 has 19 residues. Germline V gives CDR1 SGHTA, CDR2 FQGNSA. Time point described: blood from clinic visit 5 months post-surgery; TSC patient then seizure free. The sequenced cases were selected for having the highest brain T cell transcript signatures. Before surgery, patients took at least one anti-epileptic drug. Remarks on this clone: Its antigen is as yet unknown.

Some clones are missing from TCRdb's copy, which holds only in-frame ones; the method was immunoSEQ multiplex PCR. The top ten hold roughly 5.7% of the sample, which has about 340,000 clones, about 94% seen once. The V gene is TRBV7-2, the J gene TRBJ1-3, with 9 nucleotides matching TRBD1. The TCR comes from a boy younger than two with tuberous sclerosis and intractable seizures. Sequenced material: peripheral blood, taken approximately 5 months after surgery. DNA for the CDR3: TGTGCCAGCAGCCACTTCCGGGACAGGGCGTTGAGTACTGGAAACACCATATATTTT. It translates to CASSHFRDRALSTGNTIYF.